These T cell receptor beta chains were read from a single sample in a study of shared T cell receptors in the human thymus. Sequenced by immunoSEQ multiplex PCR; TCRdb stores in-frame clones only, minus some. In the table there are under 700,000 clones, 75% to 80% of which are singletons. This same sample was also part of a study on human thymus T cells.

Sequences were obtained from thymocytes. All receptors come from a boy under two years old with a congenital heart defect. The conserved cysteine and the conserved F or W are not part of the CDR3 here.

J gene	CDR3 length	V gene	CDR3 protein
TRBJ2-3	14	TRBV12-5	ASGALPGTPTDTQY
TRBJ1-3	12	TRBV30	AWSAQGAGNTIY
TRBJ2-3	12	TRBV15	ATATSGESDTQY
TRBJ2-7	12	TRBV12-5	ASGATGGVFEQY
TRBJ1-2	12	TRBV27	ASSAAGKVYGYT
TRBJ2-7	13	TRBV6-1	ASSVCGPSSYEQY
TRBJ2-7	14	TRBV4-3	ASSLISSGREGEQY
TRBJ2-7	14	TRBV7-2	ASSPGTSGTPREQY
TRBJ2-5	14	TRBV5-6	ASSLEAGGRGKTQY
TRBJ2-7	12	TRBV28	ASSNRDRSYEQY
TRBJ2-6	16	TRBV29-1	SVTTRDRGPSGANVLT
TRBJ1-5	16	TRBV23-1	ASHLGDSPWGSNQPQH
TRBJ2-1	14	TRBV9	ASSVVAGVSWNEQF
TRBJ2-7	12	TRBV19	ASRTGRGRNEQY
TRBJ2-3	13	TRBV15	ATSTLTETTDTQY
TRBJ1-4	11	TRBV6-1	ASRRGGNEKLF
TRBJ2-7	13	TRBV18	ASSPRTSGIYEQY
TRBJ2-7	13	TRBV27	ASLDLTPGVYEQY
TRBJ2-3	9	TRBV20-1	SAPGTDTQY
TRBJ1-1	12	TRBV4-1	ASSHSIMNTEAF
TRBJ2-4	13	TRBV5-1	ASSLVRGPKNIQY
TRBJ2-1	14	TRBV27	ASSPGTSGGQNEQF
TRBJ1-1	17	TRBV5-1	ASSPTNRTGRWTNTEAF
TRBJ1-1	11	TRBV28	ASSPRENTEAF
TRBJ1-4	12	TRBV27	ASSLWQGGEKLF
TRBJ1-2	11	TRBV25-1	ASSERGQAGYT
TRBJ2-3	10	TRBV13	ASSPYTDTQY
TRBJ2-2	15	TRBV4-2	ASSGGVKREGTGELF
TRBJ1-5	12	TRBV28	ASSFLGDRGPQH
TRBJ2-1	13	TRBV5-1	ASSLGGSSYNEQF
TRBJ1-2	15	TRBV4-1	ASSQIWTGNLNYGYT
TRBJ1-5	13	TRBV6-1	ASSSGQNSNQPQH
TRBJ2-7	14	TRBV4-1	ASSQDSGTGAYEQY